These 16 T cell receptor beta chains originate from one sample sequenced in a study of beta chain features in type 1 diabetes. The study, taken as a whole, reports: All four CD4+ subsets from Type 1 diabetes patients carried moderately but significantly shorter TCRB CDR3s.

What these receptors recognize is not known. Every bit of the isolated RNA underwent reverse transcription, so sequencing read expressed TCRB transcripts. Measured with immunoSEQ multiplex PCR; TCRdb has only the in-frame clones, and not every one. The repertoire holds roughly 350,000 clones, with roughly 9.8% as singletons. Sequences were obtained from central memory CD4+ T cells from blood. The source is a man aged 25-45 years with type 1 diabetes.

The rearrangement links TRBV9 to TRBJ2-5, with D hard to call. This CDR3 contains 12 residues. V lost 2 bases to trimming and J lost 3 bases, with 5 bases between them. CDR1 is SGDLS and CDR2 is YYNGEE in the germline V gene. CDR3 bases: TGTGCCAGCAGCGTGACGGAAGAGACCCAGTACTTC. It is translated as CASSVTEETQYF.

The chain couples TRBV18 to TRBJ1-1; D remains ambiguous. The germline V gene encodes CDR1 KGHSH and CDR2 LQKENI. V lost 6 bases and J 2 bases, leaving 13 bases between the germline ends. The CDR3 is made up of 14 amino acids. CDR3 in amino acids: CASSPDLVNTEAFF. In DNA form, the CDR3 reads TGTGCCAGCTCTCCCGACCTGGTAAACACTGAAGCTTTCTTT.

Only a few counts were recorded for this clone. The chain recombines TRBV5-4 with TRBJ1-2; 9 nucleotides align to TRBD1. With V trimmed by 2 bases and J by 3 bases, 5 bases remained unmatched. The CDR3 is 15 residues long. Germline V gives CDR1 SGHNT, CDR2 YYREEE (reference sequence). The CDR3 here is CASSFSQGADYGYTF. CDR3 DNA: TGTGCCAGCAGCTTTTCACAGGGGGCGGACTATGGCTACACCTTC.

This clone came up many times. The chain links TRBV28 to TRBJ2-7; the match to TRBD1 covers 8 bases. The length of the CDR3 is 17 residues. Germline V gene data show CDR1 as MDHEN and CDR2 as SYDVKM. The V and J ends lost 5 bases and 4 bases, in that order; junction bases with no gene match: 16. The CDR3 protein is CASSDLVLAGGVYEQYF. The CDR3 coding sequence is TGTGCCAGCAGTGATCTGGTTTTGGCAGGGGGCGTATACGAGCAGTACTTC.

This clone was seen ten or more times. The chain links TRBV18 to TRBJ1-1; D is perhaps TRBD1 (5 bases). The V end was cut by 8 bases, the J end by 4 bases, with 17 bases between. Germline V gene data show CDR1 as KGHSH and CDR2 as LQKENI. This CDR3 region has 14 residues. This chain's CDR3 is CASLEGVGGTEAFF. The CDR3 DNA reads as TGTGCCAGCCTAGAAGGGGTGGGTGGCACTGAAGCTTTCTTT.

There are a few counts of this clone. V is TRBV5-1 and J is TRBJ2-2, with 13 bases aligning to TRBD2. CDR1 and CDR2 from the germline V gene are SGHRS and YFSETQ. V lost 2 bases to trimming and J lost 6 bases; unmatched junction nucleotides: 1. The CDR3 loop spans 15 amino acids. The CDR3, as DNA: TGCGCCAGCAGCTTCACTAGCGGGAGGGCCGGGGAGCTGTTTTTT. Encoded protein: CASSFTSGRAGELFF.

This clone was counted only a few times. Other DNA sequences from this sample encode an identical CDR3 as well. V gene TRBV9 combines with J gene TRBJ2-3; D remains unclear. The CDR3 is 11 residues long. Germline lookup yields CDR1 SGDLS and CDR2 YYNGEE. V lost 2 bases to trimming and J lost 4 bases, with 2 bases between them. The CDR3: CASSVADTQYF. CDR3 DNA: TGTGCCAGCAGCGTCGCAGATACGCAGTATTTT.

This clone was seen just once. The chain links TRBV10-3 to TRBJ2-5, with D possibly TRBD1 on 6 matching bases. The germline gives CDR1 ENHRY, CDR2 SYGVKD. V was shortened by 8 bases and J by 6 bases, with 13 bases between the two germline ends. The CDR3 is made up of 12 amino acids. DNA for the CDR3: TGTGCCATCGGACAGCCGGGAAAGACCCAGTACTTC. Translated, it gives CAIGQPGKTQYF.

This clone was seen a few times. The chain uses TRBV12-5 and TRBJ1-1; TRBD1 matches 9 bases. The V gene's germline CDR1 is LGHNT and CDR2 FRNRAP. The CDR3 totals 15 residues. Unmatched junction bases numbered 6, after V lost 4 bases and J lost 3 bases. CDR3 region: CASGSNTGGYTEAFF. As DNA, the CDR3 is TGTGCTAGTGGTTCTAACACAGGGGGCTACACTGAAGCTTTCTTT.

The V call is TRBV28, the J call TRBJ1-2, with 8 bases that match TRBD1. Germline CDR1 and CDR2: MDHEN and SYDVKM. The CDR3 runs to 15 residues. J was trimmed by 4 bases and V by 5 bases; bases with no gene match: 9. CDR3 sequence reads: CASSLPITGGYGYTF. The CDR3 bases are TGTGCCAGCAGTCTCCCGATTACAGGGGGCTATGGCTACACCTTC.

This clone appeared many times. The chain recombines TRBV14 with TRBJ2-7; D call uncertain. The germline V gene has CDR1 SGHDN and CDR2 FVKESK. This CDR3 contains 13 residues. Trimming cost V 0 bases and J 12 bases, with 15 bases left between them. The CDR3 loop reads CASSQESRLRPYF. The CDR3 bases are TGTGCCAGCAGCCAAGAAAGCCGCTTGAGACCGTACTTC. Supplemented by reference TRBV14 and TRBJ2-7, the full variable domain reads EAGVTQFPSHSVIEKGQTVTLRCDPISGHDNLYWYRRVMGKEIKFLLHFVKESKQDESGMPNNRFLAERTGGTYSTLKVQPAELEDSGVYFCASSQESRLRPYFGPGTRLTVT.

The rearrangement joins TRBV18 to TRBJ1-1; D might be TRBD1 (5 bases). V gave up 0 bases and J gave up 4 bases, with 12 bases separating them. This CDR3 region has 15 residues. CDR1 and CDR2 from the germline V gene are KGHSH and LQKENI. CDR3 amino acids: CASSPPSGRGTEAFF. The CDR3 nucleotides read TGTGCCAGCTCACCACCGTCCGGGAGGGGCACTGAAGCTTTCTTT.

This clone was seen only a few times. DNA for the CDR3: TGTGCCAGCAGCTTGGGACGGCAAGCCATCACAGATACGCAGTATTTT. Translation gives CASSLGRQAITDTQYF. The chain recombines TRBV5-4 with TRBJ2-3, with no clear D. From germline, CDR1 is SGHNT and CDR2 YYREEE (reference sequence). The CDR3 has 16 residues. Trimming cost V 0 bases and J 2 bases, with 13 bases left between them.

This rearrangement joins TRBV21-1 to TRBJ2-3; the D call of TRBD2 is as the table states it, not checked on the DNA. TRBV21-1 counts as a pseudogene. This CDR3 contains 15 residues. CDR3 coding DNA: TGTGCCAGCAGCAACCCCCCTAGCGGCACAGATACGCAGTATTTT. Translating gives CASSNPPSGTDTQYF.

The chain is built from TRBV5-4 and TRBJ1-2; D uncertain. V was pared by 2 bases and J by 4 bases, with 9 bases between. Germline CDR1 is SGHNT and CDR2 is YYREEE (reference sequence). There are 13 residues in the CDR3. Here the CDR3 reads CASSLKRSYGYTF. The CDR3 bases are TGTGCCAGCAGCTTAAAACGGAGCTATGGCTACACCTTC.

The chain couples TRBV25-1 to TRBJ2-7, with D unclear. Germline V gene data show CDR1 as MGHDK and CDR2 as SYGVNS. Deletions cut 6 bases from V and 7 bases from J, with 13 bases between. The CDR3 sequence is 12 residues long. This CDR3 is CASSASSREQYF. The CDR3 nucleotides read TGTGCCAGCAGCGCTTCTTCTAGAGAGCAGTACTTC.